The 18 T cell receptor beta chains below were found in one sample sequenced in a study of monozygotic twins with inflammatory bowel disease. From its re-call of the 5' RACE reads, TCRdb lists each CDR3 protein once, without DNA. The repertoire table contains about 440,000 distinct CDR3 sequences. Material: blood. The receptors originated from a human donor with ulcerative colitis or Crohn's disease, or a healthy co-twin of an affected twin (not recorded which).

The chain joins TRBV24-1 to TRBJ2-7. The CDR3 spans 13 residues. Germline V gives CDR1 KGHDR, CDR2 SFDVKD. CDR3 protein: CATSDPSSYEQYF.

The V and J genes are TRBV27 and TRBJ1-1. CDR1 and CDR2 (germline): MNHEY, SMNVEV (reference sequence). CDR3 size: 13 residues. This CDR3 is CASSPDGGAEAFF.

The chain has TRBV20-1 and TRBJ2-7; TCRdb gives TRBD1 as the D gene, but with no DNA this cannot be confirmed. This CDR3 has 14 residues. CDR1 is DFQATT and CDR2 is SNEGSKA in the germline V gene (reference sequence). Here the CDR3 reads CSAESRGSFYEQYF.

This rearrangement joins TRBV5-1 to TRBJ1-1. The CDR3 sequence is 14 residues long. CDR1 is SGHRS and CDR2 is YFSETQ in the germline V gene. The CDR3 reads CASSTTSANTEAFF.

The genes are TRBV20-1 and TRBJ1-1; TCRdb's D call, TRBD1, is unchecked because there is no DNA. This CDR3 has 12 amino acids. Germline-derived CDR1 and CDR2 are DFQATT and SNEGSKA (reference sequence). The CDR3 reads CSARGLATEAFF.

The gene calls are TRBV20-1 and TRBJ1-5. Per germline, CDR1 DFQATT and CDR2 SNEGSKA (reference sequence). The CDR3 is 14 residues long. The CDR3 sequence is CSASGDFSNQPQHF.

The chain has TRBV5-1 and TRBJ2-3; as DNA is missing, the TRBD2 call by TCRdb cannot be tested. This CDR3 has 20 residues. Germline CDR1 reads SGHRS; CDR2 reads YFSETQ. The CDR3 region is CASSSYPGLAGGLPADTQYF.

The V and J genes are TRBV7-2 and TRBJ2-1; checking the TCRdb D call of TRBD1 is not possible without DNA. This CDR3 has 14 residues. Germline V gene data show CDR1 as SGHTA and CDR2 as FQGNSA. CDR3 residues: CASSLDWGGSEHFF.

The V call is TRBV7-9, the J call TRBJ1-2. Germline CDR1 reads SEHNR; CDR2 reads FQNEAQ (reference sequence). This CDR3 comprises 11 residues. CDR3 in amino acids: CASSHREGYTF.

The chain couples TRBV11-3 to TRBJ2-3; TCRdb designates TRBD1, a call that cannot be tested without DNA. Germline CDR1 SGHNT, CDR2 YENEEA. The CDR3 extends over 15 amino acids. CDR3 in amino acids: CASSQRGGGTDTQYF.

V usage is TRBV6-1 and J usage is TRBJ2-4. The CDR3 runs to 15 residues. CDR1 is MNHNS, CDR2 SASEGT, per germline. The CDR3 is CASSPVVLAKNIQYF.

The chain is built from TRBV28 and TRBJ2-7; TCRdb returns TRBD1, unconfirmable since there is no DNA. This CDR3 has 15 residues. CDR1 and CDR2 (germline): MDHEN, SYDVKM. The CDR3 loop is CASETGSKHTYEQYF. Combining the CDR3 with reference TRBV28 and TRBJ2-7 gives the whole variable domain DVKVTQSSRYLVKRTGEKVFLECVQDMDHENMFWYRQDPGLGLRLIYFSYDVKMKEKGDIPEGYSVSREKKERFSLILESASTNQTSMYLCASETGSKHTYEQYFGPGTRLTVT.

The rearrangement uses TRBV5-1 and TRBJ1-1. CDR1 and CDR2 from the germline V gene are SGHRS and YFSETQ. CDR3 size: 16 residues. CDR3 amino acids: CASSSGQGVLATEAFF.

This chain links TRBV7-2 with TRBJ2-7. This CDR3 has 15 amino acids. CDR1 is SGHTA, CDR2 FQGNSA, per germline. CDR3 sequence: CASSLRHGSSYEQYF.

The chain has TRBV10-3 and TRBJ2-1; TCRdb's D call, TRBD2, is unchecked because there is no DNA. The CDR3 runs 15 residues. CDR1 is ENHRY and CDR2 is SYGVKD in the germline V gene. The CDR3 protein is CAISGTGLPYNEQFF.

The genes are TRBV28 and TRBJ2-6; TCRdb returns TRBD1, unconfirmable since there is no DNA. Germline V CDR1 and CDR2: MDHEN, SYDVKM. The CDR3 has 17 residues. The CDR3 loop is CASSSGGNLLGANVLTF.

The chain is built from TRBV5-3 and TRBJ2-7; with no DNA, the TCRdb D assignment of TRBD2 cannot be verified. TRBV5-3 is an open reading frame, and its role is uncertain. The CDR3 has 16 residues. This chain's CDR3 is CARSLGPRWRVYEQYF.

The rearrangement joins TRBV27 to TRBJ2-7; the TCRdb D gene call, TRBD1, has no DNA to confirm it. The CDR3 runs 15 residues. Per the germline V gene, CDR1 is MNHEY and CDR2 is SMNVEV (reference sequence). CDR3 sequence: CASSLSGTGQVEQYF.